This T cell receptor beta chain emerged from a study of cytomegalovirus exposure and HLA in healthy donors. Germline values: CDR1 SGHNT, CDR2 YENEEA. V was cut by 0 bases and J by 1 base, with 9 bases left in between. The CDR3 extends over 15 amino acids. PCR involved 60 Vbeta and 13 Jbeta primers. Here immunoSEQ multiplex PCR was the method, and the copy in TCRdb shows in-frame clones only, minus some. The data show approximately 69,000 clones, approximately 70% seen once. About this clone itself: As yet, its antigen is unknown.

Whereas donors were nominally healthy upon sampling, unrecorded immune exposures were probable. Study results and limitations: Clonal expansion, a later analysis showed, was greater in HLA-associated TCR beta chains than in equally common others. Researchers reported in a later analysis that common viral pathogens appeared linked to several top clusters. Immune exposure information available was restricted to CMV serostatus.

Sequences were obtained from PBMCs. This TCR was recovered from a man in his forties in good health and CMV-seropositive. The chain employs TRBV11-3 and TRBJ1-1; D gene ambiguous. Written as DNA, the CDR3 is TGTGCCAGCAGCTTAGAGCGGTCGGGGAACACTGAAGCTTTCTTT. Translated: CASSLERSGNTEAFF. The full variable domain, with the rest looked up from reference TRBV11-3 and TRBJ1-1, is EAGVVQSPRYKIIEKKQPVAFWCNPISGHNTLYWYLQNLGQGPELLIRYENEEAVDDSQLPKDRFSAERLKGVDSTLKIQPAELGDSAVYLCASSLERSGNTEAFFGQGTRLTVV.